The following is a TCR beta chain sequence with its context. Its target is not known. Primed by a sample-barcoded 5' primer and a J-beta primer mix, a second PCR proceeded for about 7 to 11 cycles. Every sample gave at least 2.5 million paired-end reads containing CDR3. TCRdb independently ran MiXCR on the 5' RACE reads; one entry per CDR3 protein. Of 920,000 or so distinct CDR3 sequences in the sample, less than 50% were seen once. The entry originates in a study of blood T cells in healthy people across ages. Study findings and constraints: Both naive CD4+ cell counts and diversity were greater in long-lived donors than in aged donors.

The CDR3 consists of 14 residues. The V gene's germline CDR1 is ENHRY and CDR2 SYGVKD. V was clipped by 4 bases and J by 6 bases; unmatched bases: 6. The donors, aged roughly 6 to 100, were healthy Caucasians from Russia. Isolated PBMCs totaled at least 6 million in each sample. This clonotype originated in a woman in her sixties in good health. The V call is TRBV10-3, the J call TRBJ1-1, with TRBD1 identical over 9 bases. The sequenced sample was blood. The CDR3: CAISGGTGFAEAFF. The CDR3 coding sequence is TGTGCCATCAGTGGGGGGACAGGGTTCGCTGAAGCTTTCTTT.